This T cell receptor (beta chain) was observed in a study of shared clonotypes between healthy human individuals. Findings of the study overall: Relative to clonotypes present in all four donors, those not shared had lower generation probabilities. The sole specimen, blood, was sampled, and tissue repertoires likely differ.

Germline CDR1 and CDR2: SNHLY and FYNNEI. Trimming left V 7 bases short and J 5 bases short, with 14 bases between. The CDR3 consists of 13 residues. In regard to this clone: The antigen remains unidentified.

In the original analysis: Sequence data from immunoSEQ were junction-only and lacked quality scores; consequently, filtering differed. The data were produced by immunoSEQ multiplex PCR, yet TCRdb's version contains in-frame clones alone and is incomplete. That table is the source of V, J and clone size, and D and trimming were worked out from the DNA. The sample lists about 2.3 million clones, approximately 95% occurring once. V gene TRBV2 combines with J gene TRBJ2-5; weak D call: TRBD2 (6 bases). The sequencing input was naive CD4+ T cells from PBMCs. Subset given: CD45RA+ positively selected. This TCR was sampled from a man aged 18 to 29 in good health. Some clones in this sample may be carry-over from other donors' samples. The chain's CDR3 is CASNLGAGETQYF. The CDR3 nucleotides are TGTGCCAGCAACCTAGGGGCGGGGGAGACCCAGTACTTC.